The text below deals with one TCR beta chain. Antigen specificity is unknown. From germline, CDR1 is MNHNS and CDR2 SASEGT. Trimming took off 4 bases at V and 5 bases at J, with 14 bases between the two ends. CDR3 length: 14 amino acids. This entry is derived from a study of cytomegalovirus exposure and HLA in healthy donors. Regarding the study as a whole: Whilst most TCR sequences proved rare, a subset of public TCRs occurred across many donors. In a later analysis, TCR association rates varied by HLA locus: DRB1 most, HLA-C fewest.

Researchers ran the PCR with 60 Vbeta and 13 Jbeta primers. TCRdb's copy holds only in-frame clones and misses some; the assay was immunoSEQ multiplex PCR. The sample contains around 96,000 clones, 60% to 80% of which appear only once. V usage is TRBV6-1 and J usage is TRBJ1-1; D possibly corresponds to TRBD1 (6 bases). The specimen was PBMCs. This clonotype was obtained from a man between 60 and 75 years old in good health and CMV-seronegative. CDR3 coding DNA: TGTGCCAGCAGTGGCGGGGGCGGAAGTACTGAAGCTTTCTTT. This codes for CASSGGGGSTEAFF.